Shown below are 23 T cell receptor beta chains from a single sample sequenced in a study of shared T cell receptors in the human thymus. The table came from immunoSEQ multiplex PCR; TCRdb's copy has only in-frame clones and leaves some out. This sample has some 400,000 clones; approximately 95% occur once, and the top ten carry roughly 0.021%. The sequenced sample was thymocytes. The receptor set was obtained from a human donor.

The sample holds one count of this clone. The chain combines TRBV13 with TRBJ2-3; TRBD2 matches at 16 bases. Germline trimming cut 4 bases from V and 7 bases from J; bases unmatched to any gene: 5. The CDR3 consists of 16 residues. Germline loops: CDR1 PRHDT, CDR2 FYEKMQ (reference sequence). The CDR3 region is CASSSGTSGRGYTQYF. The DNA of the CDR3 is TGTGCCAGCAGCTCTGGGACTAGCGGGAGGGGATATACGCAGTATTTT.

The sample holds one count of this clone. The chain combines TRBV6-4 with TRBJ2-7, with 9 bases matching TRBD2. V lost 2 bases to trimming and J lost 5 bases; unmatched junction nucleotides: 7. The CDR3 consists of 15 residues. CDR1 is MRHNA and CDR2 is SNTAGT in the germline V gene. CDR3 in amino acids: CASSDGASGIDEQYF. Here the CDR3 DNA reads TGTGCCAGCAGTGACGGTGCTAGCGGGATCGACGAGCAGTACTTC.

The chain combines TRBV7-2 with TRBJ2-1, with a weak D call TRBD2 (5 bases). Germline V gives CDR1 SGHTA, CDR2 FQGNSA. The V gene lost 0 bases and the J gene lost 4 bases, with 13 bases spanning the gap. The CDR3 length is 16 residues. CDR3 DNA: TGTGCCAGCAGCTTAGCGAATAGCGAGAGTTACAATGAGCAGTTCTTC. Protein sequence: CASSLANSESYNEQFF.

The rearrangement links TRBV7-2 to TRBJ2-6; TRBD1 matches at 7 bases. J was trimmed by 0 bases and V by 4 bases; bases with no gene match: 9. This CDR3 region has 18 residues. CDR1 is SGHTA and CDR2 is FQGNSA in the germline V gene. CDR3 DNA: TGTGCCAGCAGCTCGAACTCCGGGACAGACTCTGGGGCCAACGTCCTGACTTTC. Protein product: CASSSNSGTDSGANVLTF.

The chain uses TRBV27 and TRBJ2-1; D might be TRBD1 (5 bases). Trimming removed 6 bases from V and 9 bases from J, with 18 bases in between. The CDR3 consists of 14 residues. Germline V lookup: CDR1 MNHEY, CDR2 SMNVEV (reference sequence). The CDR3: CASSRERAPAEQFF. CDR3 sequence (DNA): TGTGCCAGCAGCAGGGAAAGGGCCCCCGCTGAGCAGTTCTTC.

V gene TRBV18 combines with J gene TRBJ2-7; 10 bases fit TRBD2. CDR1 and CDR2 (germline): KGHSH, LQKENI. V dropped 3 bases and J dropped 3; count of bases not matched to a gene: 8. The CDR3 totals 16 residues. The DNA for the CDR3 is TGTGCCAGCTCACCTTCCGGGACTAGCGCGATCTACGAGCAGTACTTC. Translation gives CASSPSGTSAIYEQYF.

This chain links TRBV11-3 with TRBJ2-3; D could derive from TRBD1 or TRBD2 (5 bases each). This CDR3 contains 16 residues. The germline V and J ends were trimmed by 5 bases and 6 bases, with 21 bases remaining between them. Germline CDR1 reads SGHNT; CDR2 reads YENEEA. The CDR3 coding sequence is TGTGCCAGCAGCCCCCACTCCGGGACCCCCGAGGATACGCAGTATTTT. This sequence encodes CASSPHSGTPEDTQYF.

V is TRBV9 and J is TRBJ2-2; 9 bases map to TRBD1. With 0 bases clipped from V and 4 bases from J, the junction kept 10 bases outside the gene matches. The CDR3 has 18 residues. The germline CDR1 and CDR2 sequences are SGDLS and YYNGEE. The CDR3 nucleotides are TGTGCCAGCAGCGTAGAGGAATGGAGGGACAGGGTCACCGGGGAGCTGTTTTTT. It is translated as CASSVEEWRDRVTGELFF.

This chain connects TRBV5-6 to TRBJ2-2; tentative D call: TRBD1 (6 bases). The CDR3 contains 16 residues. CDR1 is SGHDT and CDR2 is YYEEEE in the germline V gene. V gave up 0 bases and J gave up 0 bases, with 9 bases separating them. For the CDR3, the DNA is TGTGCCAGCAGCTTGGCCGGACAGACGAACACCGGGGAGCTGTTTTTT. This gives the protein CASSLAGQTNTGELFF.

This chain joins TRBV25-1 and TRBJ2-7; D call uncertain. This CDR3 has 16 amino acids. Germline-derived CDR1 and CDR2 are MGHDK and SYGVNS. Trimming pared 3 bases from V and 1 base from J, leaving 16 bases between. In DNA form, the CDR3 reads TGTGCCAGCAGTGACGGAACAGAAGATGAATCCTACGAGCAGTACTTC. It translates to CASSDGTEDESYEQYF.

V usage is TRBV30 and J usage is TRBJ2-1, with D unresolved. In germline, CDR1 is GTSNPN, CDR2 SVGIG (reference sequence). The V end lost 3 bases, the J end lost 4 bases, and 13 bases lay between the germline ends. This CDR3 region has 14 residues. CDR3 loop: CAWRVSSVYNEQFF. The DNA for the CDR3 is TGTGCCTGGAGGGTCTCAAGCGTGTACAATGAGCAGTTCTTC.

This clone has just one count. The genes are TRBV9 and TRBJ1-4; perhaps TRBD1 as D (5 bases). CDR1 and CDR2 from the germline V gene are SGDLS and YYNGEE. Between the trimmed V and J ends, which lost 0 bases and 3 bases, there was a span of 9 bases. This CDR3 is 15 amino acids long. The CDR3 DNA reads as TGTGCCAGCAGCGTAGAAGGGGCGGCTAATGAAAAACTGTTTTTT. It is translated as CASSVEGAANEKLFF.

Written as DNA, the CDR3 is TGCGCCAGCAGCCCCGGGAATAGCGGGAGCAATGAGCAGTTCTTC. As protein: CASSPGNSGSNEQFF. The chain is built from TRBV5-1 and TRBJ2-1; TRBD2 matches at 9 bases. CDR3 length equals 15 residues. Germline-derived CDR1 and CDR2 are SGHRS and YFSETQ. V lost 4 bases, J lost 6 bases, and 8 bases stayed unmatched.

V usage is TRBV13 and J usage is TRBJ1-5; no clear D gene. Germline CDR1 is PRHDT and CDR2 is FYEKMQ (reference sequence). This CDR3 spans 15 amino acids. The ends were cut back, 0 bases at V and 5 bases at J, with 11 bases in the middle. For the CDR3, the DNA is TGTGCCAGCAGCTTAGGTGCGGACGGACATCAGCCCCAGCATTTT. It specifies CASSLGADGHQPQHF.

The chain joins TRBV4-3 to TRBJ2-2, with 8 bases that match TRBD1. The CDR3 contains 21 residues. The V gene end was trimmed by 4 bases and the J gene end by 3 bases; junction bases not matched to a gene: 22. Germline CDR1 LGHNA, CDR2 YSLEER. The CDR3 DNA reads as TGCGCCAGCAGCCCGCGGGGTCGGGACAGGCGCTTAGACAGGGACACCGGGGAGCTGTTTTTT. Its protein is CASSPRGRDRRLDRDTGELFF.

This clone was counted between two and nine times. V and J are TRBV4-2 and TRBJ2-7, with 9 bases aligning to TRBD2. The CDR3 runs 16 residues. Per germline, CDR1 LGHNA and CDR2 YNFKEQ. J gave up 6 bases and V 1 base, and 10 bases lay outside the gene matches. CDR3 nucleotide sequence: TGTGCCAGCAGCCAAGCCTCTAGCGGGGAGGTAGGCGAGCAGTACTTC. This translates into CASSQASSGEVGEQYF.

The chain has TRBV28 and TRBJ1-3, with D possibly being TRBD1 (5 bases). CDR1 is MDHEN and CDR2 is SYDVKM in the germline V gene. The CDR3 is 16 residues long. The germline V and J ends were trimmed by 5 bases and 7 bases, with 21 bases remaining between them. The CDR3 coding sequence is TGTGCCAGCAGTCCCCTAGGACTAATGAAGGGGAACACCATATATTTT. Its protein is CASSPLGLMKGNTIYF. Full variable domain (rest looked up from reference TRBV28 and TRBJ1-3): DVKVTQSSRYLVKRTGEKVFLECVQDMDHENMFWYRQDPGLGLRLIYFSYDVKMKEKGDIPEGYSVSREKKERFSLILESASTNQTSMYLCASSPLGLMKGNTIYFGEGSWLTVV.

The chain recombines TRBV5-6 with TRBJ1-1; TRBD1 matches 10 bases. CDR1 is SGHDT and CDR2 is YYEEEE in the germline V gene. This CDR3 is built from 15 residues. The trim removed 0 bases at V and 7 bases at J, leaving 6 bases unmatched. As DNA, the CDR3 is TGTGCCAGCAGCTTGGGCAGTGACAGGGGGCGTGAAGCTTTCTTT. Translated, it gives CASSLGSDRGREAFF.

This clone was found once. The chain is built from TRBV2 and TRBJ1-6; D is possibly TRBD1 (6 bases). Germline CDR1 reads SNHLY; CDR2 reads FYNNEI. The CDR3 length is 15 residues. The V and J ends lost 3 bases and 10 bases respectively, with 16 bases between them. The CDR3 nucleotides read TGTGCCAGCAGTGAGGATGGCAGGGGAGGATCACCCCTCCACTTT. This translates into CASSEDGRGGSPLHF.

The V gene is TRBV9, the J gene TRBJ2-3; D is undetermined. V was cut by 3 bases and J by 3 bases, with 14 bases left in between. There are 15 residues in the CDR3. Germline V gene sequence: CDR1 SGDLS, CDR2 YYNGEE. The CDR3 sequence: CASSARPLSTDTQYF. The CDR3 region has the DNA TGTGCCAGCAGCGCCCGGCCGCTTTCTACAGATACGCAGTATTTT.

The chain combines TRBV20-1 with TRBJ1-4; D call uncertain. CDR1 and CDR2 (germline): DFQATT, SNEGSKA (reference sequence). Deletions cut 3 bases from V and 6 bases from J, with 5 bases between. The CDR3 runs 11 residues. The CDR3 sequence is CSASTYEKLFF. The DNA for the CDR3 is TGCAGTGCTAGCACCTATGAAAAACTGTTTTTT.

This chain joins TRBV20-1 and TRBJ1-1; D gene unclear. CDR1 DFQATT and CDR2 SNEGSKA come from the germline V gene (reference sequence). The CDR3 covers 11 residues. Trimming took 7 bases from V and 1 from J, leaving 7 bases between them. The CDR3 loop reads CSGHRNTEAFF. Written as DNA, the CDR3 is TGCAGTGGACACAGGAACACTGAAGCTTTCTTT.

This clone was seen only once. One end of the junction varies from germline; a read error may be responsible. The chain is built from TRBV6-1 and TRBJ2-7, with 9 bases matching TRBD2. Germline CDR1 and CDR2: MNHNS and SASEGT. The CDR3 has 15 residues. The CDR3 spells CAVFRGSGSGNEQYF. In nucleotides, the CDR3 is TGCGCGGTCTTCAGGGGTAGCGGGAGCGGAAACGAGCAGTACTTC.